This T cell receptor (beta chain) was sequenced during a study of cytomegalovirus exposure and HLA in healthy donors. Findings and limits, study-wide: Cytomegalovirus-associated status was assigned to about 150 TCR beta chains. Most TCR sequences were uncommon, yet certain public TCRs appeared in many donors.

With regard to this clone: Its antigen remains unidentified.

CDR1 is MNHEY and CDR2 is SVGAGI in the germline V gene. Trimming took 6 bases from V and 6 from J; bases not matched to a gene: 10. This CDR3 is 15 amino acids long. Method: immunoSEQ multiplex PCR; TCRdb's copy keeps in-frame clones and lacks some. The sample gives 150,000 to 200,000 clones, approximately 86% of which show up once; less than 3% is in the top ten. V is TRBV6-5 and J is TRBJ2-7; 11 nucleotides agree with TRBD2. This clonotype originated in a man between 18 and 29 years old in good health and CMV-seropositive. Sample: PBMCs. In DNA form, the CDR3 reads TGTGCCAGCAGCCTAATTAGCGGGGGGGCTTTCGAGCAGTACTTC. Its protein is CASSLISGGAFEQYF.